Only one count was recorded for the clone carrying this T cell receptor beta chain. As yet, its antigen is unknown. Genomic DNA of every subset was divided equally among multiple immunoSEQ plates. TCRdb's table, derived via immunoSEQ multiplex PCR, lists solely in-frame clones and lacks some. The sample comprises about 450,000 clones, roughly 80% of which are singletons, and about 12% rests with the top ten. The data originate from a study of shared clonotypes between healthy human individuals. Points from the study as a whole: It was expected that sequencing depth would affect clonotype sharing among donors.

The TCR comes from a woman aged 40 to 55 in good health. Some clones in this sample may be carry-over from other donors' samples. Sequencing was carried out using PBMCs.

CDR3 coding DNA: TGTGCCACCAGCACCCGGGACAATGAGCAGTTCTTC. Translated: CATSTRDNEQFF. This chain links TRBV15 with TRBJ2-1; D remains unclear. Trimming removed 4 bases at V and 5 bases at J, with 6 bases between. This CDR3 has 12 amino acids. Germline-derived CDR1 and CDR2 are LNHNV and YYDKDF (reference sequence).